The rows below give T cell receptor beta chains drawn from one sample of a study of liver allograft versus peripheral blood T cells. Via MiXCR, TCRdb re-called the reads, giving one row per CDR3 protein. The sample yields 6,500 to 9,000 distinct CDR3 sequences, 15% to 20% seen once. These receptors were obtained from a human patient who had a liver transplant. The T cells may partly be graft donor cells. Each CDR3 is given with its conserved first and last residue. A D gene is named only where the DNA matches it firmly. Clone size is given for some rows only: seen once, a few or many times, or a class if the clone is expanded.

v_call	d_call	j_call	clone_size	cdr3_nt	cdr3_aa
TRBV28	TRBD1	TRBJ2-7	few	TGTGCCAGCAGTTTAGACAGGGGGCCCACCTACGAGCAGTACTTC	CASSLDRGPTYEQYF
TRBV28	.	TRBJ1-5	.	TGTGCCAGCAGTTTTGGCGGCAATCAGCCCCAGCATTTT	CASSFGGNQPQHF
TRBV6-1	.	TRBJ2-7	.	TGTGCCAGCAGTGAAACCCTCACCTGGTACGAGCAGTACTTC	CASSETLTWYEQYF
TRBV29-1	.	TRBJ1-2	many	TGCAGCGTAGGGCAGGGGACCTATGGCTACACCTTC	CSVGQGTYGYTF
TRBV6-2/TRBV6-3	.	TRBJ1-1	medium-sized	TGTGCCAGCAGTCAAGGACCGAACACTGAAGCTTTCTTT	CASSQGPNTEAFF
TRBV27	.	TRBJ1-6	.	TGTGCCAGCAGGCGGGTGGCCACTAATTCACCCCTCCACTTT	CASRRVATNSPLHF
TRBV6-2/TRBV6-3	.	TRBJ1-1	medium-sized	TGTGCCAGCAGTTACTCGGGGGTACCGCTCATGAACACTGAAGCTTTCTTT	CASSYSGVPLMNTEAFF
TRBV19	.	TRBJ1-5	many	TGTGCCAGTACGCTAGGACAGCATAGCAATCAGCCCCAGCATTTT	CASTLGQHSNQPQHF
TRBV6-5	TRBD1	TRBJ2-1	few	TGTGCCACCGGGGGGGACAGGGGATGGGATGAGCAGTTCTTC	CATGGDRGWDEQFF
TRBV27	.	TRBJ1-1	medium-sized	TGTGCCAGCCTAGGGAACACTGAAGCTTTCTTT	CASLGNTEAFF
TRBV19	.	TRBJ2-7	few	TGTGCCAGTAGTATTATCAGCGGACAGAACGACTACGAGCAGTACTTC	CASSIISGQNDYEQYF
TRBV19	.	TRBJ1-5	.	TGTGCCAGTAGTATAACGGGCAGGGATAGTCCCCAGCATTTT	CASSITGRDSPQHF
TRBV6-1	TRBD1	TRBJ1-5	few	TGTGCCAGCAGAAACAGAGCAGGGGGCGGGATTGGGGGCAATCAGCCCCAGCATTTT	CASRNRAGGGIGGNQPQHF
TRBV6-5	.	TRBJ1-5	medium-sized	TGTGCCAGCAGTGCCTTCTTGGGCAATCAGCCCCAGCATTTT	CASSAFLGNQPQHF
TRBV6-5	TRBD1	TRBJ2-2	.	TGTGCCATCAGTGACCGGGACAGGTGGCTATCCGGGGAGCTGTTTTTT	CAISDRDRWLSGELFF
TRBV7-9	.	TRBJ2-3	.	TGTGCCAGCAGCTTAGGAACCACAGATACGCAGTATTTT	CASSLGTTDTQYF
TRBV19	.	TRBJ1-5	many	TGTGCCAGTAGTATAGGAGGACCGTGGGGCCCAGATCAGCCCCAGCATTTT	CASSIGGPWGPDQPQHF